The 10 T cell receptor beta chains listed next were all sequenced from one sample in a study of shared clonotypes between healthy human individuals (TCRdb year 2020). Libraries were built with the immunoSEQ multiplex PCR assay. Drawn from immuneACCESS, this table holds only the in-frame rearrangements with V and J called that TCRdb kept. Clones are partly lost; checked studies trace under half to an unresolved V gene and leave the rest unexplained. The sample table holds about 360,000 clones, of which roughly 70% were seen once. The ten largest clones capture 8% to 13% of the sample. The sequenced sample was memory CD4+ T cells sorted from blood. Interpreted using the paper, the cell subset or site label stands for: CD45RA-negative fraction. These receptors all come from a young man in good health.

In its sample, this clone was seen a few times. The chain employs TRBV5-5 and TRBJ2-7; D ambiguous. This CDR3 has 12 amino acids. The V gene's germline CDR1 is SGHKS and CDR2 YYEKEE (reference sequence). The V end lost 0 bases, the J end lost 7 bases, and 8 bases lay between the germline ends. The CDR3 loop reads CASSLGVREQYF. The CDR3 DNA follows: TGTGCCAGCAGCTTGGGGGTGAGGGAGCAGTACTTC.

CDR3 sequence (DNA): TGTGCCAGCTCACCATGGGATCGGGGGATGAGTGAGCAGTACTTC. Amino acid sequence: CASSPWDRGMSEQYF. This chain joins TRBV18 and TRBJ2-7; D might be TRBD2 (6 bases). Trimming shortened V by 2 bases and J by 7 bases, and 18 bases separated the two germline ends. Germline CDR1 and CDR2: KGHSH and LQKENI. The CDR3 contains 15 residues.

The genes are TRBV4-1 and TRBJ1-1, with TRBD1 matching over 7 bases. The V gene end was trimmed by 4 bases and the J gene end by 6 bases; junction bases not matched to a gene: 5. CDR1 MGHRA and CDR2 YSYEKL come from the germline V gene. The CDR3 contains 13 residues. Written as DNA, the CDR3 is TGCGCCAGCAGCCGAGACAGGGAGCCTGAAGCTTTCTTT. Translating gives CASSRDREPEAFF.

About this clone: The sample holds other DNA sequences that translate to the same CDR3. The chain uses TRBV6-1 and TRBJ2-2; D perhaps matches TRBD2 (6 bases). The CDR3 loop spans 14 amino acids. Trimming stripped 4 bases from V and 5 bases from J, with 11 bases between. Germline V CDR1 and CDR2: MNHNS, SASEGT. CDR3 in amino acids: CASSGLAETGELFF. CDR3 nucleotide sequence: TGTGCCAGCAGTGGCTTAGCGGAAACCGGGGAGCTGTTTTTT.

The chain joins TRBV5-4 to TRBJ2-2; unclear D gene. Trimming removed 1 base from V and 1 base from J, with 11 bases in between. Germline V gene data show CDR1 as SGHNT and CDR2 as YYREEE (reference sequence). The CDR3 runs to 16 residues. CDR3 nucleotides: TGTGCCAGCAGCTTGACGGCCGTATTGAACACCGGGGAGCTGTTTTTT. This encodes CASSLTAVLNTGELFF.

The V and J genes are TRBV28 and TRBJ2-5; 9 positions match TRBD2. The trim removed 6 bases at V and 5 bases at J, leaving 7 bases unmatched. Per the germline V gene, CDR1 is MDHEN and CDR2 is SYDVKM. This CDR3 comprises 14 residues. The CDR3: CASRVAGDRETQYF. As DNA, the CDR3 is TGTGCCAGCAGAGTAGCGGGAGACCGGGAGACCCAGTACTTC.

The chain joins TRBV18 to TRBJ1-2; a possible D gene is TRBD1 (6 bases). V shed 5 bases and J shed 5 bases, with 12 bases lying between them. Germline CDR1 reads KGHSH; CDR2 reads LQKENI. This CDR3 spans 13 amino acids. The CDR3 loop reads CASSTGQGYGYTF. Here the CDR3 DNA reads TGTGCCAGCTCAACGGGCCAGGGGTATGGCTACACCTTC. Full variable domain (missing parts from reference TRBV18 and TRBJ1-2): NAGVMQNPRHLVRRRGQEARLRCSPMKGHSHVYWYRQLPEEGLKFMVYLQKENIIDESGMPKERFSAEFPKEGPSILRIQQVVRGDSAAYFCASSTGQGYGYTFGSGTRLTVV.

J is TRBJ2-5 and V is TRBV18; D call uncertain. The CDR3 runs 12 residues. V dropped 3 bases and J dropped 7 bases, with 9 bases sitting between them. Germline CDR1 reads KGHSH; CDR2 reads LQKENI. The CDR3 bases are TGTGCCAGCTCACCCCCCTGGGGGACCCAGTACTTC. This codes for CASSPPWGTQYF.

The chain has TRBV2 and TRBJ1-5; 9 bases map to TRBD1. With 2 bases clipped from V and 7 bases from J, the junction kept 3 bases outside the gene matches. In germline, CDR1 is SNHLY, CDR2 FYNNEI. CDR3 size: 14 residues. The DNA of the CDR3 is TGTGCCAGCAGTGAACGGACAGGGGAACAGCCCCAGCATTTT. Translated: CASSERTGEQPQHF.

The V and J genes are TRBV5-1 and TRBJ1-2; 9 bases match TRBD1. Germline CDR1 SGHRS, CDR2 YFSETQ. With V trimmed by 2 bases and J by 8 bases, 13 bases remained unmatched. This CDR3 has 16 residues. The CDR3 sequence: CASSLNRPTGTGGYTF. In DNA, the CDR3 is TGCGCCAGCAGCTTAAACCGACCAACCGGGACAGGGGGCTACACCTTC.